These 10 T cell receptor beta chains share one sample of origin, sequenced in a study of shared clonotypes between healthy human individuals. The table came from immunoSEQ multiplex PCR; TCRdb's copy has only in-frame clones and leaves some out. The sample lists about 2 million clones; around 96% were seen once. Naive CD8 cells, CD45RO-negative and positively selected for CCR7, excluded terminally differentiated effector memory CD45RA+ cells. Material: naive CD8+ T cells sorted from blood. The receptors come from a man aged 18 to 30 in good health.

The V gene is TRBV19, the J gene TRBJ2-2, with unresolved D. From germline, CDR1 is LNHDA and CDR2 SQIVND (reference sequence). This CDR3 contains 14 residues. The ends were cut back, 9 bases at V and 4 bases at J, with 15 bases in the middle. CDR3 protein: CASFGWRSTGELFF. In DNA, the CDR3 is TGTGCCAGCTTCGGATGGAGAAGCACCGGGGAGCTGTTTTTT.

The chain couples TRBV27 to TRBJ1-1; D might be TRBD1 (5 bases). This CDR3 is 12 amino acids long. Germline assignment: CDR1 MNHEY and CDR2 SMNVEV (reference sequence). V dropped 8 bases and J dropped 3 bases, with 10 bases sitting between them. CDR3 sequence reads: CASRLGDTEAFF. The CDR3, as DNA: TGTGCCAGCCGGCTGGGGGACACTGAAGCTTTCTTT.

The chain has TRBV29-1 and TRBJ1-1; TRBD1 might be the D (5 bases). Germline V lookup: CDR1 SQVTM, CDR2 ANQGSEA. CDR3 length: 14 residues. The V end was cut by 4 bases, the J end by 1 base, with 13 bases between. CDR3 nucleotides: TGCAGCGTTGGATCTAGTGGGGGGAACACTGAAGCTTTCTTT. It specifies CSVGSSGGNTEAFF. The full variable domain, in which reference TRBV29-1 and TRBJ1-1 provide the parts outside the CDR3, is SAVISQKPSRDICQRGTSLTIQCQVDSQVTMMFWYRQQPGQSLTLIATANQGSEATYESGFVIDKFPISRPNLTFSTLTVSNMSPEDSSIYLCSVGSSGGNTEAFFGQGTRLTVV.

The chain links TRBV4-3 to TRBJ2-7; the D gene is possibly TRBD1 (5 bases). This CDR3 comprises 14 residues. Germline values: CDR1 LGHNA, CDR2 YSLEER. The V end lost 0 bases, the J end lost 4 bases, and 10 bases lay between the germline ends. CDR3 residues: CASSQDGHGYEQYF. The CDR3 bases are TGCGCCAGCAGCCAAGACGGACACGGATACGAGCAGTACTTC.

This clone was seen a handful of times. V gene TRBV2 combines with J gene TRBJ2-7, with no clear D. CDR1 and CDR2 from the germline V gene are SNHLY and FYNNEI. V lost 5 bases and J 6 bases, leaving 11 bases between the germline ends. This CDR3 is 12 amino acids long. The CDR3 DNA is TGTGCCAGCAGTCCGATACAAGGCGAGCAGTACTTC. The encoded protein is CASSPIQGEQYF.

The chain has TRBV4-3 and TRBJ2-1, with D possibly TRBD1 on 5 matching bases. Germline-derived CDR1 and CDR2 are LGHNA and YSLEER. The CDR3 has 17 residues. The ends were cut back, 2 bases at V and 3 bases at J, with 17 bases in the middle. CDR3 residues: CASSQISGRVNYNEQFF. The CDR3 DNA reads TGCGCCAGCAGCCAAATTTCGGGCAGGGTAAACTACAATGAGCAGTTCTTC.

In its sample, this clone was seen once. The chain combines TRBV2 with TRBJ1-6; D remains ambiguous. This CDR3 spans 17 amino acids. With 4 bases removed from V and 0 bases from J, the gap between germline ends came to 13 bases. Germline V CDR1 and CDR2: SNHLY, FYNNEI. The chain's CDR3 is CASSGSGPSSYNSPLHF. The CDR3 region has the DNA TGTGCCAGCAGTGGGTCCGGGCCTAGCTCCTATAATTCACCCCTCCACTTT.

The V and J genes are TRBV28 and TRBJ1-6; 7 nucleotides match TRBD1. Germline assignment: CDR1 MDHEN and CDR2 SYDVKM. The trim removed 5 bases at V and 10 bases at J, leaving 5 bases unmatched. The CDR3 extends over 13 amino acids. CDR3: CASSPWDRSPLHF. CDR3 nucleotides: TGTGCCAGCAGTCCGTGGGACAGATCACCCCTCCACTTT.

This rearrangement joins TRBV6-1 to TRBJ1-2; weak D call: TRBD1 (5 bases). The germline V gene has CDR1 MNHNS and CDR2 SASEGT. V lost 2 bases and J 6 bases, leaving 7 bases between the germline ends. The CDR3 loop spans 12 amino acids. CDR3 in amino acids: CASSEKGDGYTF. The DNA for the CDR3 is TGTGCCAGCAGTGAAAAAGGGGATGGCTACACCTTC.

The chain combines TRBV30 with TRBJ2-3, with D uncertain. CDR1 is GTSNPN and CDR2 is SVGIG in the germline V gene (reference sequence). With 5 bases removed from V and 1 base from J, the gap between germline ends came to 10 bases. The CDR3 has 13 amino acids. This chain's CDR3 is CAWVNSGTDTQYF. As DNA, the CDR3 is TGTGCCTGGGTAAACTCGGGCACAGATACGCAGTATTTT.